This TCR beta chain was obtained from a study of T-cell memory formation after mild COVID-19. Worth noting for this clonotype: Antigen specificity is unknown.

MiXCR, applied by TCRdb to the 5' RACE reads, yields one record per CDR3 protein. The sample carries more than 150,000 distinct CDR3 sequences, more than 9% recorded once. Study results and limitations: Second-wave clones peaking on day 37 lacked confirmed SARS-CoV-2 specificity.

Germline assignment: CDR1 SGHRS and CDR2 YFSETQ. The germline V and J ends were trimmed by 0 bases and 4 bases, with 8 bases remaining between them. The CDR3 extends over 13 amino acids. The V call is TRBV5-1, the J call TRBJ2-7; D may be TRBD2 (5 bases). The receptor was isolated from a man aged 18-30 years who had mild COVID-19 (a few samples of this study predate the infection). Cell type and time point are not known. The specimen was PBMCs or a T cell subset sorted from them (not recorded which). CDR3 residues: CASSLGRRYEQYF. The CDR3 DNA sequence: TGCGCCAGCAGCTTGGGCAGGAGGTACGAGCAGTACTTC.